These 15 T cell receptor beta chains share one sample of origin, sequenced in a study of identical twins. TCRdb analysed the 5' RACE reads with MiXCR anew, one entry per CDR3 protein. The sample shows a few hundred thousand distinct CDR3 sequences, 7.5% to 9.5% of them seen only once. This sample also appeared in a second study, on yellow fever vaccine responses in identical twins.

Material: CD8+ T cells sorted from blood. The source of these receptors is a young woman in good health.

The table lists this clonotype with a few counts. The chain uses TRBV4-3 and TRBJ2-7; weak D call: TRBD2 (6 bases). Germline V CDR1 and CDR2: LGHNA, YSLEER. This CDR3 region has 19 residues. V was clipped by 0 bases and J by 1 base, with 22 bases between them. The CDR3 nucleotides read TGCGCCAGCAGCCAAGAAGCGGTAAGGGTTTCGGGAGCGTCCTACGAGCAGTACTTC. Protein product: CASSQEAVRVSGASYEQYF.

The chain joins TRBV24-1 to TRBJ2-5; D might be TRBD1 (6 bases). The germline V and J ends were trimmed by 3 bases and 4 bases, with 14 bases remaining between them. The CDR3 length is 15 residues. Germline V gives CDR1 KGHDR, CDR2 SFDVKD. In nucleotides, the CDR3 is TGTGCCACCAGTGATATCTTCGGGACATTAGAGACCCAGTACTTC. Amino acid sequence: CATSDIFGTLETQYF.

The V gene is TRBV12-3 or TRBV12-4, the J gene TRBJ2-7; 8 nucleotides line up with TRBD1. V dropped 4 bases and J dropped 7; count of bases not matched to a gene: 15. The CDR3 consists of 16 residues. DNA of the CDR3: TGTGCCAGCAGTTCCGAGGGACAGGCCCACAGAGGGGAGCAGTACTTC. Translating gives CASSSEGQAHRGEQYF.

CDR3 in amino acids: CASSGTGTGFYEQYF. The CDR3 DNA is TGTGCCAGCAGTGGAACCGGGACAGGGTTCTACGAGCAGTACTTC. This sequence joins TRBV27 and TRBJ2-7; TRBD1 aligns across 9 bases. The CDR3 runs 15 residues. Per germline, CDR1 MNHEY and CDR2 SMNVEV (reference sequence). Losses at the gene ends were 5 bases for V and 3 bases for J; bases not matched to a gene: 8.

This clonotype showed up many times. The genes are TRBV29-1 and TRBJ1-1; D is ambiguous. The CDR3 contains 13 residues. Germline assignment: CDR1 SQVTM and CDR2 ANQGSEA. V lost 6 bases and J lost 0, with 11 bases in between. Written as DNA, the CDR3 is TGCAGCGTGGGCGGAGACATGAACACTGAAGCTTTCTTT. Translating gives CSVGGDMNTEAFF.

This clonotype was counted many times. The chain couples TRBV4-3 to TRBJ2-7, with a weak D call TRBD2 (5 bases). The CDR3 sequence is 15 residues long. The germline V and J ends were trimmed by 1 base and 0 bases, with 10 bases remaining between them. Germline CDR1 LGHNA, CDR2 YSLEER. The CDR3 DNA sequence: TGCGCCAGCAGCCAAGGGACTCGGACCTCCTACGAGCAGTACTTC. It is translated as CASSQGTRTSYEQYF.

Turning to this clonotype: The junction departs from germline at one end; a sequencing error may be responsible. V usage is TRBV14 and J usage is TRBJ1-1; 8 bases agree with TRBD1. The CDR3 is made up of 17 amino acids. Germline CDR1 and CDR2: SGHDN and FVKESK. CDR3 DNA sequence: TGTGCCAGCAGCCAACTTATCTGGCAGGGGGCGTTCACTGAAGCTCTCTTT. Amino acids: CASSQLIWQGAFTEALF.

In its sample, this clonotype was seen many times. The V call is TRBV4-2, the J call TRBJ2-1; 9 nucleotides agree with TRBD2. This CDR3 is 15 amino acids long. The germline V gene encodes CDR1 LGHNA and CDR2 YNFKEQ. After removal of 4 bases from V and 5 bases from J, the junction contained 6 bases not matched to a gene. In DNA form, the CDR3 reads TGTGCCAGCAGCCGAAGACTAGCGGCAAACAATGAGCAGTTCTTC. It encodes CASSRRLAANNEQFF.

There are many counts of this clonotype. J is TRBJ2-1 and V is TRBV4-3; tentative D call: TRBD1 (6 bases). Germline V lookup: CDR1 LGHNA, CDR2 YSLEER. The CDR3 contains 17 residues. V was cut by 4 bases and J by 3 bases, with 19 bases left in between. CDR3 in DNA: TGCGCCAGCAGCCTAGGGGGAGATTACCATCTCTACAATGAGCAGTTCTTC. Translated: CASSLGGDYHLYNEQFF.

This clonotype has a handful of counts. The chain joins TRBV27 to TRBJ1-5, with D perhaps matching TRBD1 (5 bases). Trimming removed 6 bases from V and 7 bases from J, with 13 bases in between. The germline V gene has CDR1 MNHEY and CDR2 SMNVEV (reference sequence). The CDR3 loop spans 13 amino acids. CDR3: CASSTSGYQPQHF. The CDR3, as DNA: TGTGCCAGCAGCACCTCAGGGTACCAGCCCCAGCATTTT.

This clonotype was counted between two and nine times. The J gene is TRBJ2-5, the V gene TRBV3-1; TRBD1 agrees at 9 bases. The length of the CDR3 is 15 residues. Unmatched junction bases numbered 7, after V lost 4 bases and J lost 4 bases. Germline V lookup: CDR1 LGHDT, CDR2 YNNKEL (reference sequence). CDR3 in DNA: TGTGCCAGCAGCCCCCGGGACAGGGTCCGAGAGACCCAGTACTTC. Translation: CASSPRDRVRETQYF.

V is TRBV20-1 and J is TRBJ2-1; the match to TRBD2 covers 10 bases. In germline, CDR1 is DFQATT, CDR2 SNEGSKA (reference sequence). Trimming cost V 6 bases and J 8 bases; bases outside gene matches: 7. The CDR3 spans 13 residues. In nucleotides, the CDR3 is TGCAGTGCCAGCGGGGGGGCCGTGGATGAGCAGTTCTTC. This sequence encodes CSASGGAVDEQFF.

This clonotype showed up many times. The V gene is TRBV10-3, the J gene TRBJ2-1; 8 bases line up with TRBD2. Losses at the gene ends were 5 bases for V and 1 base for J; bases not matched to a gene: 4. The CDR3 is made up of 15 amino acids. Germline values: CDR1 ENHRY, CDR2 SYGVKD. The DNA for the CDR3 is TGTGCCATCAGTTATAGCGGGATTTCCTACAATGAGCAGTTCTTC. Translating gives CAISYSGISYNEQFF.

This clonotype was picked up a small number of times. The chain recombines TRBV27 with TRBJ2-7; the match to TRBD1 covers 7 bases. This CDR3 has 14 residues. Unmatched junction bases numbered 10, after V lost 6 bases and J lost 5 bases. CDR1 is MNHEY and CDR2 is SMNVEV in the germline V gene (reference sequence). CDR3 DNA sequence: TGTGCCAGCAGCACTCATATCACAGGGGACGAGCAGTACTTC. It codes for CASSTHITGDEQYF.

This clonotype was seen many times. The gene calls are TRBV20-1 and TRBJ1-1; D ambiguous. The CDR3 is 13 residues long. Per germline, CDR1 DFQATT and CDR2 SNEGSKA (reference sequence). Between the trimmed V and J ends, which lost 4 bases and 4 bases, there was a span of 13 bases. CDR3: CSATLGGGTEAFF. The DNA of the CDR3 is TGCAGTGCTACTCTTGGTGGCGGCACTGAAGCTTTCTTT.